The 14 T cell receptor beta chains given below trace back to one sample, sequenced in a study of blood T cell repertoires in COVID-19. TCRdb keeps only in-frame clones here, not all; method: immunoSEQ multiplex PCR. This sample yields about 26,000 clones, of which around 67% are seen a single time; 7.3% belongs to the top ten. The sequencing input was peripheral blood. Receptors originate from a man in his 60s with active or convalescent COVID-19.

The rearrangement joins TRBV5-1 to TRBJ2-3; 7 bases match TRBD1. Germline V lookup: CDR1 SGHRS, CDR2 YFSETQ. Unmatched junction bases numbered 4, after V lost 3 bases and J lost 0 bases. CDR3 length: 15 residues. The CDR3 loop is CASSSQGVSTDTQYF. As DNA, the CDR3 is TGCGCCAGCAGCTCTCAGGGGGTGAGCACAGATACGCAGTATTTT.

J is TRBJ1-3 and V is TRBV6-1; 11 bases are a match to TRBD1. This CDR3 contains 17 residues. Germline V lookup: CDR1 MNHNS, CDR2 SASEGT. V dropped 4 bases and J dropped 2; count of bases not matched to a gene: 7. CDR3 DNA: TGTGCCAGCAGTGCCCCCGGGACAGGGGGTCCTGGAAACACCATATATTTT. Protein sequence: CASSAPGTGGPGNTIYF.

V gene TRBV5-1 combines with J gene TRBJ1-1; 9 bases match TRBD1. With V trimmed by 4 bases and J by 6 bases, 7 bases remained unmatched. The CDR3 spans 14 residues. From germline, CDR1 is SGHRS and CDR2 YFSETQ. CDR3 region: CASSAGTGISEAFF. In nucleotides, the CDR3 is TGCGCCAGCAGCGCCGGGACAGGGATCTCTGAAGCTTTCTTT.

CDR3 residues: CASSPTGNAATNEKLFF. CDR3 sequence (DNA): TGTGCCAGCAGCCCGACAGGCAACGCGGCAACTAATGAAAAACTGTTTTTT. This sequence joins TRBV7-8 and TRBJ1-4; maybe TRBD1 (6 bases). Trimming took 5 bases from V and 0 from J, leaving 16 bases between them. Per germline, CDR1 SGHVS and CDR2 FQNEAQ. The CDR3 is 17 residues long.

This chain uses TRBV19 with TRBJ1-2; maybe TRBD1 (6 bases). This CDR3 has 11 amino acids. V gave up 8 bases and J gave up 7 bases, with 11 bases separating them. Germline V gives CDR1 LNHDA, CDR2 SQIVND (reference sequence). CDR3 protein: CASREGVGYTF. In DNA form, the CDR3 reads TGTGCCAGTCGAGAGGGGGTTGGCTACACCTTC.

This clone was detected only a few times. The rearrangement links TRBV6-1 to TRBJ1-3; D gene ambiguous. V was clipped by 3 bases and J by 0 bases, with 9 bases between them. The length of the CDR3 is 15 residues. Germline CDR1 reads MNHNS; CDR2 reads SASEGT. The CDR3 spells CASSERADSGNTIYF. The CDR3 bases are TGTGCCAGCAGTGAGAGGGCCGACTCTGGAAACACCATATATTTT.

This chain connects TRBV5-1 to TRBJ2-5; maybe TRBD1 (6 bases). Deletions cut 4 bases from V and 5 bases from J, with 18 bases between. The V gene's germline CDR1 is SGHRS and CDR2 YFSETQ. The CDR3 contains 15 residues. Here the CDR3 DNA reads TGCGCCAGCAGCGCGGTACAGGGTCCGGGCGAGACCCAGTACTTC. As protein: CASSAVQGPGETQYF.

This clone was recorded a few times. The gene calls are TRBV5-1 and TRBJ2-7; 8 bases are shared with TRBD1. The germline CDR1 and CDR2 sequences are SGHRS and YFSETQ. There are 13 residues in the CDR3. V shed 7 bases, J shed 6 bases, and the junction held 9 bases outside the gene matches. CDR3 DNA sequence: TGCGCCAGCTCCAGCCAGGGGGCCCCCGAGCAGTACTTC. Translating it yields CASSSQGAPEQYF.

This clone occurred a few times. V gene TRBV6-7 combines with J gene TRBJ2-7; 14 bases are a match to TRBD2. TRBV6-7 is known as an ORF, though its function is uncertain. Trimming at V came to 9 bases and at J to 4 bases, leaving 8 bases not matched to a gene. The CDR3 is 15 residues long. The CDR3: CASGTSGRKGYEQYF. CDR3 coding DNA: TGTGCCAGTGGGACTAGCGGGAGAAAGGGGTACGAGCAGTACTTC.

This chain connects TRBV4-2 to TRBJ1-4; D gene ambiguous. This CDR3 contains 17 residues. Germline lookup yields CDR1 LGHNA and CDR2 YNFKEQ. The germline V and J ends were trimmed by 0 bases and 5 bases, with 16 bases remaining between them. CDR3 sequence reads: CASSQDRLGSKNEKLFF. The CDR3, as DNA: TGTGCCAGCAGCCAAGATCGGTTGGGCAGCAAAAATGAAAAACTGTTTTTT.

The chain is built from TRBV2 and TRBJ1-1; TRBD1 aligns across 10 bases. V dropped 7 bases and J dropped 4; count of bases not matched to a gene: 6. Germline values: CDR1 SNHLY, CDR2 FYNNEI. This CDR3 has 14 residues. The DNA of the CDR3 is TGTGCCAGCACCAGACAGGGGGCAGGCACTGAAGCTTTCTTT. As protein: CASTRQGAGTEAFF.

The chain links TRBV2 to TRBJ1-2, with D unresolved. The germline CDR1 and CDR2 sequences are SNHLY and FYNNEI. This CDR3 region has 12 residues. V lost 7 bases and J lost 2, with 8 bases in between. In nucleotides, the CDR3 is TGTGCCAGCAAGAGCAGGAACTATGGCTACACCTTC. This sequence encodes CASKSRNYGYTF.

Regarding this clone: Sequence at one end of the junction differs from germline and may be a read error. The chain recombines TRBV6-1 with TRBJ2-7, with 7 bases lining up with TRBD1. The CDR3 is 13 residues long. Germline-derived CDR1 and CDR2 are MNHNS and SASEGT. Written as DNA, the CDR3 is TGTGCCAGCAGTGAACCTAGGTCTGGGACAGAAGAGTTC. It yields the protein CASSEPRSGTEEF.

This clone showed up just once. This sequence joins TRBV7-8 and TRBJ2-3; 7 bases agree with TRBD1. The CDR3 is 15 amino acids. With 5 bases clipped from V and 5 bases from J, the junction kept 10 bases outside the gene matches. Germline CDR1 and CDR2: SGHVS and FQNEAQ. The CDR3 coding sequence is TGTGCCAGCAGCCCACGGACAGGCGTCGGAGATACGCAGTATTTT. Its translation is CASSPRTGVGDTQYF.